This is a list of T cell receptor beta chains from one sample in a study of T cells in Graves' hyperthyroidism and ophthalmopathy. One entry per CDR3 protein, called by TCRdb with MiXCR from the multiplex PCR reads. In the table there are some 690,000 distinct CDR3 sequences, 17% of which are singletons. The source material was blood. These receptors originate from a man aged 45-65 years with Graves' hyperthyroidism. The CDR3 runs from the conserved cysteine through the conserved F or W. Fields, in order: V gene, J gene, clone size, D gene, CDR3 DNA, CDR3 protein. D genes are given only for firm matches. The size field is filled for only some rows; it gives once, few, many or a size class.

v_call: TRBV20-1; j_call: TRBJ2-5; clone_size: many; d_call: TRBD1; cdr3_nt: TGCAGTGCTACTAGGGACAGGGGGCGTGAGACCCAGTACTTC; cdr3_aa: CSATRDRGRETQYF
v_call: TRBV12-3/TRBV12-4; j_call: TRBJ2-7; clone_size: few; d_call: -; cdr3_nt: TGTGCCAGCAGCCTGAGCATAGGGGGATCCTACGAGCAGTACTTC; cdr3_aa: CASSLSIGGSYEQYF
v_call: TRBV7-6; j_call: TRBJ2-7; clone_size: few; d_call: -; cdr3_nt: TGTGCCAGCAGCTTAAGGCGGAGGGGCGGGAACCGAGCCTACGAGCAGTACTTC; cdr3_aa: CASSLRRRGGNRAYEQYF
v_call: TRBV6-1; j_call: TRBJ2-3; clone_size: few; d_call: TRBD2; cdr3_nt: TGTGCCAGCACGAGTCTAGCGGGAGCTACAGATACGCAGTATTTT; cdr3_aa: CASTSLAGATDTQYF
v_call: TRBV5-1; j_call: TRBJ2-5; clone_size: -; d_call: TRBD1; cdr3_nt: TGCGCCAGCAGCTTGGCTACGGGACAGGGGGTAGAGACCCAGTACTTC; cdr3_aa: CASSLATGQGVETQYF
v_call: TRBV24-1; j_call: TRBJ2-5; clone_size: many; d_call: TRBD1; cdr3_nt: TGTGCCACCAGTGATGACAGGGTGGGAGAGACCCAGTACTTC; cdr3_aa: CATSDDRVGETQYF
v_call: TRBV28; j_call: TRBJ2-2; clone_size: few; d_call: -; cdr3_nt: TGTGCCAGCAGTACTGGACACACCGGGGAGCTGTTTTTT; cdr3_aa: CASSTGHTGELFF
v_call: TRBV28; j_call: TRBJ1-3; clone_size: many; d_call: -; cdr3_nt: TGTGCCAGCAGCCAGGTACCACAGGGCCACTCTGGAAACACCATATATTTT; cdr3_aa: CASSQVPQGHSGNTIYF
v_call: TRBV27; j_call: TRBJ1-3; clone_size: -; d_call: TRBD1; cdr3_nt: TGTGCCAGCAGCCCTGGGACAGGCGGAGGCACCATATATTTT; cdr3_aa: CASSPGTGGGTIYF
v_call: TRBV11-2; j_call: TRBJ1-1; clone_size: many; d_call: -; cdr3_nt: TGTGCCAGCAGCCCGTCTTGGGATGACACTGAAGCTTTCTTT; cdr3_aa: CASSPSWDDTEAFF
v_call: TRBV28; j_call: TRBJ2-2; clone_size: many; d_call: -; cdr3_nt: TGTGCCAGCAGTCCCTGGGGTCAGGCGGACACCGGGGAGCTGTTTTTT; cdr3_aa: CASSPWGQADTGELFF
v_call: TRBV27; j_call: TRBJ2-7; clone_size: many; d_call: TRBD2; cdr3_nt: TGTGCCAGCAGACACCTCGGACTAGCGGGAGGGCCTGCAAGGGAGCAGTACTTC; cdr3_aa: CASRHLGLAGGPAREQYF
v_call: TRBV28; j_call: TRBJ1-2; clone_size: -; d_call: -; cdr3_nt: TGTGCCAGCAGTTACGGCGTAACCCCCTATGGCTACACCTTC; cdr3_aa: CASSYGVTPYGYTF
v_call: TRBV28; j_call: TRBJ2-7; clone_size: many; d_call: TRBD1; cdr3_nt: TGTGCCAGCAGTCCTGACAGGGCATTAGGGGAGCAGTACTTC; cdr3_aa: CASSPDRALGEQYF
v_call: TRBV28; j_call: TRBJ1-5; clone_size: many; d_call: -; cdr3_nt: TGTGCCAGCCACATTGAGAGCAATCAGCCCCAGCATTTT; cdr3_aa: CASHIESNQPQHF
v_call: TRBV20-1; j_call: TRBJ2-5; clone_size: few; d_call: -; cdr3_nt: TGCAGTGCTCTCGGGGGACAGCTCGCTGAGACCCAGTACTTC; cdr3_aa: CSALGGQLAETQYF
v_call: TRBV28; j_call: TRBJ2-7; clone_size: many; d_call: -; cdr3_nt: TGTGCCAGCAGTTTTAGATCTGGCTCCTACGAGCAGTACTTC; cdr3_aa: CASSFRSGSYEQYF
v_call: TRBV28; j_call: TRBJ2-7; clone_size: -; d_call: TRBD1; cdr3_nt: TGTGCCAGCAGTACCCAGGGGGCGGAATCCTACGAGCAGTACTTC; cdr3_aa: CASSTQGAESYEQYF
v_call: TRBV6-2/TRBV6-3; j_call: TRBJ1-5; clone_size: few; d_call: -; cdr3_nt: TGTGCCAGCAGCCCCGCCCCGAAGGAGCAGCCCCAGCATTTT; cdr3_aa: CASSPAPKEQPQHF
v_call: TRBV15; j_call: TRBJ1-5; clone_size: -; d_call: TRBD1; cdr3_nt: TGTGCCACCAGCAGAGATCAGAGACAGGGTGGTCTTCAGCCCCAGCATTTT; cdr3_aa: CATSRDQRQGGLQPQHF
v_call: TRBV6-2/TRBV6-3; j_call: TRBJ2-3; clone_size: few; d_call: -; cdr3_nt: TGTGCCAGCAGTTACCGTGGGCTGCGCACAGATACGCAGTATTTT; cdr3_aa: CASSYRGLRTDTQYF
v_call: TRBV28; j_call: TRBJ1-1; clone_size: many; d_call: -; cdr3_nt: TGTGCCAGCAAGGAGTTTGTTTCTGAAGCTTTCTTT; cdr3_aa: CASKEFVSEAFF
v_call: TRBV6-5; j_call: TRBJ2-3; clone_size: many; d_call: -; cdr3_nt: TGTGCCAGCAGTTATACCGGGAGATCCACAGATACGCAGTATTTT; cdr3_aa: CASSYTGRSTDTQYF
v_call: TRBV2; j_call: TRBJ2-2; clone_size: many; d_call: -; cdr3_nt: TGTGCCAGCAGAATCCAGGGGTTGAACACCGGGGAGCTGTTTTTT; cdr3_aa: CASRIQGLNTGELFF
v_call: TRBV6-1; j_call: TRBJ2-5; clone_size: few; d_call: TRBD1; cdr3_nt: TGTGCCAGCAGTGGGGGACAGGGTTGGGAGACCCAGTACTTC; cdr3_aa: CASSGGQGWETQYF